The next 25 T cell receptor beta chains were all read from a single sample in a study of regulatory T cells in long-lasting Graves disease. Researchers made TCR beta libraries by using iRepertoire HTBI primers and running Arm-PCR on CDR3 regions. MiXCR, applied by TCRdb to the multiplex PCR reads, yields one record per CDR3 protein. Here the sample spans around 460,000 distinct CDR3 sequences, about 22% being singletons. Stated time point: persistent/refractory GD, antithyroid drugs over 5 years with positive TRAb. RNA from PBMCs was the source of the TCR library. This specimen was peripheral blood mononuclear cells (PBMCs), taken when the disease was refractory, from a patient treated with antithyroid drugs. The origin of the receptors is a female donor with Graves disease.

This clonotype was seen ten or more times. The chain is built from TRBV6-1 and TRBJ1-2; 7 bases fit TRBD1. Germline V gives CDR1 MNHNS, CDR2 SASEGT. This CDR3 comprises 13 residues. The V and J ends lost 4 bases and 5 bases, in that order; junction bases with no gene match: 4. DNA for the CDR3: TGTGCCAGCAGTGCGGGACAGTCTTATGGCTACACCTTC. Translation: CASSAGQSYGYTF.

V and J are TRBV6-2 or TRBV6-3 and TRBJ2-2, with 15 bases aligning to TRBD2. The CDR3 totals 18 residues. Germline CDR1 reads MNHEY; CDR2 reads SVGEGT. V dropped 2 bases and J dropped 6; count of bases not matched to a gene: 7. The chain's CDR3 is CASSYRTSGRAGAGELFF. DNA of the CDR3: TGTGCCAGCAGTTACCGGACTAGCGGGAGGGCCGGGGCCGGGGAGCTGTTTTTT.

The chain joins TRBV6-4 to TRBJ2-5; D gene ambiguous. Germline loops: CDR1 MRHNA, CDR2 SNTAGT. There are 13 residues in the CDR3. The V and J ends lost 3 bases and 5 bases respectively, with 10 bases between them. The CDR3 sequence is CASSDPPKETQYF. CDR3 nucleotide sequence: TGTGCCAGCAGTGATCCGCCGAAGGAGACCCAGTACTTC.

This clonotype has just a few counts. The genes are TRBV4-3 and TRBJ1-1, with TRBD1 as a possible D gene (6 bases). The CDR3 loop spans 14 amino acids. CDR1 and CDR2 from the germline V gene are LGHNA and YSLEER. Trimming pared 10 bases from V and 7 bases from J, leaving 22 bases between. Written as DNA, the CDR3 is TGCGCCACAGGTGTATCGAGGGGGGCAAGTGAAGCTTTCTTT. It encodes CATGVSRGASEAFF.

The chain joins TRBV7-6 to TRBJ1-2; D not certain. V lost 2 bases, J lost 0 bases, and 10 bases lay in between. Germline V gene data show CDR1 as SGHVS and CDR2 as FNYEAQ. The CDR3 contains 15 residues. CDR3 in amino acids: CASSLSPLPNYGYTF. DNA for the CDR3: TGTGCCAGCAGCTTATCGCCGCTACCTAACTATGGCTACACCTTC.

This clonotype was counted many times. The chain uses TRBV28 and TRBJ2-7; the match to TRBD2 covers 11 bases. This CDR3 region has 16 residues. V gave up 5 bases and J gave up 5 bases; unmatched junction bases: 11. Germline values: CDR1 MDHEN, CDR2 SYDVKM. As DNA, the CDR3 is TGTGCCAGCAGTCCCCGGGGTAGCGGGGGGGCACACGAGCAGTACTTC. Amino acid sequence: CASSPRGSGGAHEQYF.

At least ten counts were recorded for this clonotype. The chain is built from TRBV6-1 and TRBJ1-1; 7 bases are a match to TRBD1. The CDR3 has 13 amino acids. From germline, CDR1 is MNHNS and CDR2 SASEGT. Trimming took 7 bases from V and 5 from J; bases not matched to a gene: 7. CDR3 sequence reads: CASKKTGITEAFF. The DNA for the CDR3 is TGTGCCAGCAAAAAGACAGGGATAACTGAAGCTTTCTTT.

This clonotype was picked up many times. The chain has TRBV12-3 or TRBV12-4 and TRBJ2-7, with 9 positions matching TRBD2. V lost 4 bases, J lost 4 bases, and 8 bases stayed unmatched. This CDR3 region has 15 residues. The CDR3 DNA reads as TGTGCCAGCAGTTGGATTGGGCTAGCGGGGTACGAGCAGTACTTC. Protein sequence: CASSWIGLAGYEQYF.

Turning to this clonotype: A much larger clone differs from this one at a single base, so this may be a read error. CDR3 region: CAGSLWARGGSETQYF. The CDR3 DNA sequence: TGTGCCGGCAGCCTCTGGGCGCGGGGGGGTTCGGAGACCCAGTACTTC. The genes are TRBV28 and TRBJ2-5; 9 bases are shared with TRBD2. CDR1 is MDHEN and CDR2 is SYDVKM in the germline V gene. The CDR3 has 16 amino acids.

This clonotype showed up just a few times. The CDR3 DNA reads as TGTGCCAGCAGTTACACACAGGTATTCTACGAGCAGTACTTC. This gives the protein CASSYTQVFYEQYF. The genes are TRBV6-5 and TRBJ2-7, with D possibly TRBD1 on 5 matching bases. This CDR3 region has 14 residues. Germline CDR1 MNHEY, CDR2 SVGAGI. Trimming cost V 2 bases and J 3 bases, with 11 bases left between them.

There are a few counts of this clonotype. This chain connects TRBV5-1 to TRBJ2-7; D possibly corresponds to TRBD1 (5 bases). The CDR3 is made up of 15 amino acids. From germline, CDR1 is SGHRS and CDR2 YFSETQ. The ends were cut back, 0 bases at V and 5 bases at J, with 15 bases in the middle. The CDR3 DNA reads TGCGCCAGCAGCTTGGCACCAGGGAACCTCCACGAGCAGTACTTC. This translates into CASSLAPGNLHEQYF. The entire variable domain, with the rest obtained from reference TRBV5-1 and TRBJ2-7, is as follows: KAGVTQTPRYLIKTRGQQVTLSCSPISGHRSVSWYQQTPGQGLQFLFEYFSETQRNKGNFPGRFSGRQFSNSRSEMNVSTLELGDSALYLCASSLAPGNLHEQYFGPGTRLTVT.

The V call is TRBV12-3 or TRBV12-4, the J call TRBJ2-3, with TRBD2 matching over 12 bases. CDR3 size: 16 residues. Unmatched junction bases numbered 12, after V lost 9 bases and J lost 5 bases. The CDR3 DNA sequence: TGTGCCAGGACGACTAGCGGGAGTGTTGGCGGAGATACGCAGTATTTT. Its translation is CARTTSGSVGGDTQYF.

The chain employs TRBV5-6 and TRBJ2-5, with D perhaps matching TRBD1 or TRBD2 (5 bases each). The CDR3 spans 14 residues. Germline CDR1 and CDR2: SGHDT and YYEEEE. Deletions cut 4 bases from V and 4 bases from J, with 14 bases between. The CDR3 DNA is TGTGCCAGCAGCCTAAAGACGGGGCCAGAGACCCAGTACTTC. Translating it yields CASSLKTGPETQYF.

The V and J genes are TRBV7-2 and TRBJ2-3, with no clear D. The CDR3 has 17 residues. CDR1 and CDR2 (germline): SGHTA, FQGNSA. Trimming took off 5 bases at V and 2 bases at J, with 20 bases between the two ends. CDR3 nucleotide sequence: TGTGCCAGCAGCCAAGATGATGTCGCAGAACCCACAGATACGCAGTATTTT. This gives the protein CASSQDDVAEPTDTQYF.

J is TRBJ2-7 and V is TRBV25-1; tentative D call: TRBD1 (6 bases). The V gene lost 5 bases and the J gene lost 4 bases, with 15 bases spanning the gap. Looked up from germline, CDR1 is MGHDK and CDR2 is SYGVNS. CDR3 length equals 14 residues. Here the CDR3 DNA reads TGTGCCAGCAGTAAAACAGGGAGTGGGTACGAGCAGTACTTC. As protein: CASSKTGSGYEQYF.

At least ten counts were recorded for this clonotype. The rearrangement uses TRBV20-1 and TRBJ2-7, with 9 bases identical to TRBD2. After removal of 3 bases from V and 1 base from J, the junction contained 4 bases not matched to a gene. The germline CDR1 and CDR2 sequences are DFQATT and SNEGSKA (reference sequence). This CDR3 has 14 residues. The CDR3 here is CSARSAGGSYEQYF. The CDR3 coding sequence is TGCAGTGCTAGGTCTGCGGGGGGGTCCTACGAGCAGTACTTC.

There are many counts of this clonotype. The V call is TRBV6-1, the J call TRBJ1-1, with a weak D call TRBD1 (5 bases). Germline V gives CDR1 MNHNS, CDR2 SASEGT. V lost 7 bases, J lost 5 bases, and 14 bases lay in between. The CDR3 sequence is 13 residues long. The CDR3 is CASTSQGTTEAFF. For the CDR3, the DNA is TGTGCCAGCACCTCTCAAGGGACGACTGAAGCTTTCTTT.

With respect to this clonotype: This sequence may be a read error, since a much larger clone differs from it by one base. This CDR3 is CASSLGGGSSDGYTF. CDR3 nucleotide sequence: TGTGCCAGCAGCTTAGGGGGGGGTTCCTCTGATGGCTACACCTTC. The chain is built from TRBV7-2 and TRBJ1-2, with D maybe TRBD1 (5 bases). There are 15 residues in the CDR3. From germline, CDR1 is SGHTA and CDR2 FQGNSA. V was cut by 1 base and J by 6 bases, with 15 bases left in between.

This clonotype was counted at least ten times. The CDR3 protein is CASTSPPGTGPNYGYTF. The CDR3 bases are TGTGCCAGTACCTCGCCCCCAGGGACAGGGCCTAACTATGGCTACACCTTC. The genes are TRBV19 and TRBJ1-2; 9 nucleotides match TRBD1. V lost 7 bases, J lost 0 bases, and 12 bases stayed unmatched. The CDR3 contains 17 residues. CDR1 LNHDA and CDR2 SQIVND come from the germline V gene (reference sequence). Together with reference TRBV19 and TRBJ1-2, the CDR3 gives the full variable domain: DGGITQSPKYLFRKEGQNVTLSCEQNLNHDAMYWYRQDPGQGLRLIYYSQIVNDFQKGDIAEGYSVSREKKESFPLTVTSAQKNPTAFYLCASTSPPGTGPNYGYTFGSGTRLTVV.

Notes on this clonotype: One base away lies a much larger clone, so this may be a sequencing read error. The chain has TRBV6-4 and TRBJ1-1; D possibly corresponds to TRBD1 (6 bases). The CDR3 contains 17 residues. From germline, CDR1 is MRHNA and CDR2 SNTAGT. CDR3 sequence reads: CTSSHGRVLGANTEAFF. CDR3 DNA: TGTACCAGCAGCCACGGTAGGGTCCTGGGGGCGAACACTGAAGCTTTCTTT.

The rearrangement joins TRBV19 to TRBJ1-2; 8 positions agree with TRBD1. This CDR3 contains 14 residues. Germline V gene data show CDR1 as LNHDA and CDR2 as SQIVND (reference sequence). Losses at the gene ends were 7 bases for V and 4 bases for J; bases not matched to a gene: 8. The CDR3 nucleotides are TGTGCCAGTACCCGACAGGGGAATCCCTATGGCTACACCTTC. Amino acids: CASTRQGNPYGYTF.

This clonotype was counted a few times. The chain is built from TRBV2 and TRBJ2-6; a weak D match, TRBD1 (5 bases). Germline assignment: CDR1 SNHLY and CDR2 FYNNEI. The CDR3 is 14 amino acids. The ends were cut back, 6 bases at V and 2 bases at J, with 8 bases in the middle. The CDR3 region is CASSVQAGANVLTF. The CDR3 DNA reads TGTGCCAGCAGCGTACAGGCTGGGGCCAACGTCCTGACTTTC.

In its sample, this clonotype was seen many times. The rearrangement links TRBV7-2 to TRBJ1-5; D might be TRBD1 (5 bases). The CDR3 contains 15 residues. Germline CDR1 reads SGHTA; CDR2 reads FQGNSA. Deletions cut 5 bases from V and 6 bases from J, with 17 bases between. The CDR3 coding sequence is TGTGCCAGCAGCCGAAGTCCCTTCGGGACTCAGCCCCAGCATTTT. Its protein product is CASSRSPFGTQPQHF.

CDR3 protein: CASSQLSRDTSNYGYTF. The DNA for the CDR3 is TGTGCCAGCAGCCAACTGTCGCGGGACACCTCTAACTATGGCTACACCTTC. The V call is TRBV3-1, the J call TRBJ1-2; D is perhaps TRBD1 (6 bases). The V end lost 2 bases, the J end lost 0 bases, and 16 bases lay between the germline ends. Germline V gives CDR1 LGHDT, CDR2 YNNKEL (reference sequence). The CDR3 loop spans 17 amino acids.

This clonotype was observed at least ten times. The chain couples TRBV20-1 to TRBJ1-1; D remains unclear. Germline CDR1 is DFQATT and CDR2 is SNEGSKA (reference sequence). V was trimmed by 0 bases and J by 1 base, leaving 15 bases between them. The CDR3 is made up of 16 amino acids. The CDR3 here is CSARDLRGYGNTEAFF. CDR3 in DNA: TGCAGTGCTAGAGATTTACGGGGTTATGGGAACACTGAAGCTTTCTTT.